A single TCR beta chain is shown here with its context. Its matching antigen is unknown. This record belongs to a study of blood T cells in healthy people across ages. Broader study findings: Because sorting was not performed, PBMCs prevented conclusive naive versus antigen-experienced comparison.

Sample-barcoded 5' priming and a J-beta primer mix drove a second PCR of about 6 to 11 cycles. TCRdb fed the 5' RACE reads into MiXCR, producing one record per CDR3 protein. The sample records 550,000 to 750,000 distinct CDR3 sequences, roughly 20% being singletons. The V segment lost 11 bases and the J segment 3 bases; nucleotides outside the gene matches: 9. The germline gives CDR1 MNHEY, CDR2 SVGEGT. The CDR3 is 14 amino acids. The rearrangement uses TRBV6-2 or TRBV6-3 and TRBJ2-2, with 7 positions matching TRBD1. Sequenced sample: blood. This TCR was recovered from a man between 65 and 85 years old in good health. The CDR3 nucleotides read TGTGCCGGAGAGAGGGGGCGAGACACCGGGGAGCTGTTTTTT. It codes for CAGERGRDTGELFF.